What follows are 29 T cell receptor beta chains derived from one specimen sequenced in a study of blood T cell repertoires in COVID-19. Assay used: immunoSEQ multiplex PCR; TCRdb lists only in-frame clones, some missing. The sample has about 55,000 clones; approximately 85% are singletons. Source material: peripheral blood. These receptors all come from a human donor in a cohort sampled during active COVID-19.

The chain has TRBV7-2 and TRBJ2-7, with 7 bases fitting TRBD1. Germline trimming cut 5 bases from V and 3 bases from J; bases unmatched to any gene: 7. CDR3 length: 14 residues. Germline CDR1 is SGHTA and CDR2 is FQGNSA. The CDR3 sequence is CASSPVGQSYEQYF. The CDR3 DNA reads as TGTGCCAGCAGCCCTGTGGGACAGAGCTACGAGCAGTACTTC.

The chain couples TRBV10-3 to TRBJ2-5; 9 bases line up with TRBD1. Germline lookup yields CDR1 ENHRY and CDR2 SYGVKD. Unmatched junction bases numbered 3, after V lost 2 bases and J lost 2 bases. This CDR3 comprises 15 residues. DNA for the CDR3: TGTGCCATCAGTGAGCCTGACAGGGGGCAAGAGACCCAGTACTTC. Its protein is CAISEPDRGQETQYF.

CDR3 DNA: TGTGCCAGCAGTTTAATGCGCACTTACAATGAGCAGTTCTTC. It encodes CASSLMRTYNEQFF. V gene TRBV27 combines with J gene TRBJ2-1; D remains ambiguous. Germline V gene lookup returns CDR1 MNHEY and CDR2 SMNVEV (reference sequence). Trimming shortened V by 2 bases and J by 4 bases, and 9 bases separated the two germline ends. The CDR3 runs 14 residues.

This clone was seen only a few times. CDR3 bases: TGTGCCAGCTCACCGGGGCAGCCAACCTACGAGCAGTACTTC. Its translation: CASSPGQPTYEQYF. The rearrangement links TRBV18 to TRBJ2-7; a weak D match, TRBD1 (5 bases). V was pared by 3 bases and J by 2 bases, with 11 bases between. The CDR3 is 14 amino acids. The germline CDR1 and CDR2 sequences are KGHSH and LQKENI.

This chain uses TRBV27 with TRBJ2-7, with 8 bases aligning to TRBD2. J was trimmed by 2 bases and V by 2 bases; bases with no gene match: 5. Germline CDR1 and CDR2: MNHEY and SMNVEV (reference sequence). CDR3 length: 15 residues. CDR3: CASSLGASGPYEQYF. CDR3 bases: TGTGCCAGCAGTTTAGGGGCTAGCGGGCCCTACGAGCAGTACTTC.

J is TRBJ2-3 and V is TRBV5-1, with D possibly being TRBD2 (5 bases). V shed 3 bases and J shed 6 bases, with 14 bases lying between them. The CDR3 extends over 14 amino acids. From germline, CDR1 is SGHRS and CDR2 YFSETQ. Here the CDR3 DNA reads TGCGCCAGCAGCTACGACGCCCGAGGGGATACGCAGTATTTT. This codes for CASSYDARGDTQYF.

This chain joins TRBV30 and TRBJ2-6, with D perhaps TRBD1 (5 bases). CDR3 length equals 13 residues. Trimming removed 3 bases from V and 4 bases from J, with 7 bases in between. The germline CDR1 and CDR2 sequences are GTSNPN and SVGIG (reference sequence). The DNA for the CDR3 is TGTGCCTGGAGGACAGCGGGGGCCAACGTCCTGACTTTC. Residues: CAWRTAGANVLTF.

The chain combines TRBV5-4 with TRBJ2-3; the D gene is possibly TRBD2 (5 bases). The germline V gene has CDR1 SGHNT and CDR2 YYREEE (reference sequence). Trimming removed 1 base at V and 4 bases at J, with 10 bases between. The CDR3 covers 14 residues. CDR3 amino acids: CASSLSGRSDTQYF. CDR3 coding DNA: TGTGCCAGCAGCTTGAGTGGGAGATCAGATACGCAGTATTTT.

The chain couples TRBV30 to TRBJ2-1, with TRBD2 as a possible D gene (6 bases). V was cut by 2 bases and J by 4 bases, with 12 bases left in between. Per germline, CDR1 GTSNPN and CDR2 SVGIG (reference sequence). This CDR3 contains 14 residues. The CDR3 nucleotides are TGTGCCTGGAGTCGTCCGGGAGAGTACAATGAGCAGTTCTTC. Translated, it gives CAWSRPGEYNEQFF.

There are a few counts of this clone. V usage is TRBV3-1 (or the pseudogene TRBV3-2) and J usage is TRBJ1-1; D not resolved. CDR1 is LGHDT and CDR2 is YNNKEL in the germline V gene (reference sequence). With 2 bases removed from V and 1 base from J, the gap between germline ends came to 5 bases. This CDR3 is 13 amino acids long. CDR3 nucleotide sequence: TGTGCCAGCAGCCAAAACAGGAACACTGAAGCTTTCTTT. Translation gives CASSQNRNTEAFF.

J is TRBJ1-1 and V is TRBV12-3 or TRBV12-4; perhaps TRBD1 as D (5 bases). There are 13 residues in the CDR3. The ends were cut back, 4 bases at V and 0 bases at J, with 6 bases in the middle. CDR3 in DNA: TGTGCCAGCAGTTCGGGGGTGAACACTGAAGCTTTCTTT. It encodes CASSSGVNTEAFF.

The J gene is TRBJ2-5, the V gene TRBV15; 7 bases line up with TRBD1. There are 15 residues in the CDR3. Germline V gene sequence: CDR1 LNHNV, CDR2 YYDKDF (reference sequence). V was clipped by 0 bases and J by 3 bases; unmatched bases: 4. For the CDR3, the DNA is TGTGCCACCAGCAGAGATCCCGACAGGGAAGAGACCCAGTACTTC. Residues: CATSRDPDREETQYF.

The chain combines TRBV9 with TRBJ1-1; no clear D. CDR1 and CDR2 from the germline V gene are SGDLS and YYNGEE. The CDR3 runs to 14 residues. Trimming pared 4 bases from V and 1 base from J, leaving 11 bases between. DNA for the CDR3: TGTGCCAGCAGCTCTACGACGGGGAACACTGAAGCTTTCTTT. Protein sequence: CASSSTTGNTEAFF.

This clone was picked up a small number of times. The genes are TRBV30 and TRBJ1-1, with 7 positions matching TRBD1. Germline-derived CDR1 and CDR2 are GTSNPN and SVGIG (reference sequence). The CDR3 contains 12 residues. Trimming took 5 bases from V and 3 from J; bases not matched to a gene: 3. The CDR3: CAWGTGDTEAFF. The CDR3 bases are TGTGCCTGGGGTACAGGGGACACTGAAGCTTTCTTT.

The J gene is TRBJ1-6, the V gene TRBV9, with TRBD1 as a possible D gene (5 bases). Germline V CDR1 and CDR2: SGDLS, YYNGEE. The CDR3 consists of 17 residues. Trimming shortened V by 4 bases and J by 8 bases, and 22 bases separated the two germline ends. In nucleotides, the CDR3 is TGTGCCAGCAGCCCGCACCCCTCACAGGTGGTGGATTCACCCCTCCACTTT. Its protein is CASSPHPSQVVDSPLHF.

The genes are TRBV7-8 and TRBJ1-4; D not certain. Looked up from germline, CDR1 is SGHVS and CDR2 is FQNEAQ. CDR3 length: 18 amino acids. Trimming took 5 bases from V and 7 from J, leaving 26 bases between them. The CDR3 here is CASSPQLFSSGQGEKLFF. The DNA for the CDR3 is TGTGCCAGCAGCCCCCAACTTTTTAGCAGCGGCCAAGGTGAAAAACTGTTTTTT.

This clone was seen once. The DNA for the CDR3 is TGTGCCAGCAGCCAATCGACAGGGGGCTCCTACGAGCAGTACTTC. Protein product: CASSQSTGGSYEQYF. The chain combines TRBV7-3 with TRBJ2-7; 9 bases match TRBD1. CDR3 length: 15 amino acids. With 5 bases clipped from V and 0 bases from J, the junction kept 5 bases outside the gene matches. The germline gives CDR1 SGHTA, CDR2 FQGTGA.

The chain combines TRBV5-5 with TRBJ1-6, with D tentatively TRBD1 (6 bases). V shed 2 bases and J shed 7 bases, with 13 bases lying between them. The length of the CDR3 is 15 residues. Germline CDR1 SGHKS, CDR2 YYEKEE (reference sequence). The CDR3 sequence is CASSLRTEMNSPLHF. Here the CDR3 DNA reads TGTGCCAGCAGCTTACGGACAGAGATGAATTCACCCCTCCACTTT.

This clone was seen only once. The V gene is TRBV7-2, the J gene TRBJ2-1, with D possibly TRBD1 on 5 matching bases. This CDR3 comprises 12 residues. CDR1 SGHTA and CDR2 FQGNSA come from the germline V gene. Trimming cost V 2 bases and J 8 bases, with 7 bases left between them. This chain's CDR3 is CASSLQGYEQFF. The CDR3 nucleotides read TGTGCCAGCAGCTTACAGGGCTATGAGCAGTTCTTC. Filled out from reference TRBV7-2 and TRBJ2-1, the complete variable domain reads GAGVSQSPSNKVTEKGKDVELRCDPISGHTALYWYRQSLGQGLEFLIYFQGNSAPDKSGLPSDRFSAERTGGSVSTLTIQRTQQEDSAVYLCASSLQGYEQFFGPGTRLTVL.

The CDR3 sequence is CASSRGVSNQPQHF. In DNA form, the CDR3 reads TGCGCCAGTTCGCGTGGAGTTAGCAATCAGCCCCAGCATTTT. The J gene is TRBJ1-5, the V gene TRBV10-2; no clear D. CDR3 length: 14 residues. Per the germline V gene, CDR1 is WSHSY and CDR2 is SAAADI. Trimming took off 9 bases at V and 0 bases at J, with 12 bases between the two ends.

The chain carries TRBV9 and TRBJ1-1, with D perhaps matching TRBD1 (5 bases). CDR1 SGDLS and CDR2 YYNGEE come from the germline V gene. CDR3 length: 15 residues. V was pared by 4 bases and J by 7 bases, with 20 bases between. CDR3 coding DNA: TGTGCCAGCAGCCCCCGCGTTGGCCAGGGAATTGAAGCTTTCTTT. Encoded protein: CASSPRVGQGIEAFF.

The CDR3 here is CASSYLVDRVVTDTQYF. The CDR3, as DNA: TGTGCCAGCAGCTACTTAGTGGACAGGGTAGTAACAGATACGCAGTATTTT. This chain connects TRBV7-9 to TRBJ2-3; 8 bases line up with TRBD1. Per germline, CDR1 SEHNR and CDR2 FQNEAQ (reference sequence). V lost 4 bases and J lost 3; bases outside the gene matches: 12. This CDR3 contains 17 residues. The variable domain in full, with the rest retrieved from reference TRBV7-9 and TRBJ2-3, is DTGVSQNPRHKITKRGQNVTFRCDPISEHNRLYWYRQTLGQGPEFLTYFQNEAQLEKSRLLSDRFSAERPKGSFSTLEIQRTEQGDSAMYLCASSYLVDRVVTDTQYFGPGTRLTVL.

The sample holds a few counts of this clone. One end of the junction is discordant with germline, which a read error may explain. The chain is built from TRBV27 and TRBJ1-2, with TRBD1 as a possible D gene (6 bases). CDR1 is MNHEY and CDR2 is SMNVEV in the germline V gene (reference sequence). The CDR3 loop spans 13 amino acids. This CDR3 reads CASSLSLKQGFTF. The CDR3 nucleotides are TGTGCCAGCAGTTTATCTCTAAAACAGGGCTTCACCTTC.

The rearrangement links TRBV2 to TRBJ1-5; D may be TRBD1 (5 bases). V gave up 7 bases and J gave up 7 bases, with 14 bases separating them. The CDR3 extends over 13 amino acids. Germline loops: CDR1 SNHLY, CDR2 FYNNEI. CDR3: CASIGEKGQPQHF. The CDR3 coding sequence is TGTGCCAGCATTGGGGAAAAGGGGCAGCCCCAGCATTTT.

This clone was found once. V usage is TRBV27 and J usage is TRBJ1-2; 9 positions match TRBD1. The CDR3 totals 16 residues. Losses at the gene ends were 2 bases for V and 5 bases for J; bases not matched to a gene: 9. From germline, CDR1 is MNHEY and CDR2 SMNVEV (reference sequence). CDR3 sequence (DNA): TGTGCCAGCAGTTTAATCGGGGGACAGGGAAAATATGGCTACACCTTC. Translating gives CASSLIGGQGKYGYTF.

This rearrangement joins TRBV11-1 to TRBJ1-1; D is possibly TRBD1 (6 bases). Germline CDR1 SGHAT, CDR2 FQDESV (reference sequence). There are 13 residues in the CDR3. Trimming removed 4 bases at V and 4 bases at J, with 10 bases between. The CDR3: CASSSQTGTEAFF. The CDR3 region has the DNA TGTGCCAGCAGCTCGCAGACAGGCACTGAAGCTTTCTTT.

The chain employs TRBV15 and TRBJ2-7; D is undetermined. The CDR3 spans 13 residues. CDR1 and CDR2 from the germline V gene are LNHNV and YYDKDF (reference sequence). V was clipped by 0 bases and J by 2 bases, with 5 bases between them. The CDR3 nucleotides read TGTGCCACCAGCAGAGACAGTACCTACGAGCAGTACTTC. Translation: CATSRDSTYEQYF.

The CDR3 protein is CAWSRDRRNQPQHF. In DNA form, the CDR3 reads TGTGCCTGGTCCCGGGACAGAAGGAATCAGCCCCAGCATTTT. V is TRBV30 and J is TRBJ1-5, with TRBD1 matching 7 bases. The J segment lost 4 bases and the V segment lost 5 bases, leaving 8 bases of the junction unmatched. This CDR3 region has 14 residues. Germline-derived CDR1 and CDR2 are GTSNPN and SVGIG (reference sequence).

In this sample, this clone turned up many times. The rearrangement uses TRBV3-1 (or the pseudogene TRBV3-2) and TRBJ2-6, with D perhaps matching TRBD2 (5 bases). Deletions cut 1 base from V and 1 base from J, with 17 bases between. Germline V gene lookup returns CDR1 LGHDT and CDR2 YNNKEL (reference sequence). The CDR3 extends over 19 amino acids. CDR3 in amino acids: CASSQGFLRVRSGANVLTF. The CDR3 nucleotides read TGTGCCAGCAGCCAAGGGTTTCTGAGGGTTCGATCTGGGGCCAACGTCCTGACTTTC.